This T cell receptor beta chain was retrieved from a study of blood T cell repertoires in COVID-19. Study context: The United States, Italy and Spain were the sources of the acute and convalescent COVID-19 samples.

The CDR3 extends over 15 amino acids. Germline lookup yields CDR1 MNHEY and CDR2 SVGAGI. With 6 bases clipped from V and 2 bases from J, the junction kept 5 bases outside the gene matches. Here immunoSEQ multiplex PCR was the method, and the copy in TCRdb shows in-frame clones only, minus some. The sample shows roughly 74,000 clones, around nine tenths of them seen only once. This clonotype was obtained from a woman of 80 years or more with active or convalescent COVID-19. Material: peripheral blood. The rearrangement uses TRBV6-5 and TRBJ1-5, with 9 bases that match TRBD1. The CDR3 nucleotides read TGTGCCAGCAGAGGGACAGGGTTTGGCAATCAGCCCCAGCATTTT. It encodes CASRGTGFGNQPQHF.